A selection of T cell receptor beta chains follows, all from one sample in a study of shared T cell receptors in the human thymus. The method was immunoSEQ multiplex PCR; TCRdb's version includes in-frame clones alone and lacks a portion of them. The sample contains 630,000 or so clones, around 87% of which appear only once. This sample was also put to use in a study of human thymus T cells.

Material: thymocytes. Receptor source: a boy younger than two with a congenital heart defect. CDR3s include the opening cysteine and the closing phenylalanine or tryptophan. A D gene is named only where the DNA matches it firmly.

v_gene: TRBV28; d_gene: NA; len: 16; j_gene: TRBJ1-1; CDR3aa: CASSLDSLRSYTEAFF
v_gene: TRBV7-8; d_gene: TRBD2; len: 17; j_gene: TRBJ2-7; CDR3aa: CASSTTFGLAGDGEQYF
v_gene: TRBV4-3; d_gene: TRBD1; len: 18; j_gene: TRBJ1-2; CDR3aa: CASSQDPGRDRARYGYTF
v_gene: TRBV7-9; d_gene: NA; len: 14; j_gene: TRBJ2-2; CDR3aa: CATPKAWNTGELFF
v_gene: TRBV10-1; d_gene: TRBD1; len: 16; j_gene: TRBJ2-7; CDR3aa: CASSASRDRVPYEQYF
v_gene: TRBV4-1; d_gene: TRBD2; len: 15; j_gene: TRBJ2-1; CDR3aa: CASSQELAGINEQFF
v_gene: TRBV12-5; d_gene: TRBD2; len: 15; j_gene: TRBJ2-1; CDR3aa: CASASWLAGPSEQFF
v_gene: TRBV19; d_gene: TRBD2; len: 15; j_gene: TRBJ2-7; CDR3aa: CASSIAASGTYEQYF
v_gene: TRBV29-1; d_gene: TRBD1; len: 17; j_gene: TRBJ2-3; CDR3aa: CSVFGTGGLFSTDTQYF
v_gene: TRBV18; d_gene: NA; len: 12; j_gene: TRBJ1-5; CDR3aa: CASSPQYQPQHF
v_gene: TRBV19; d_gene: TRBD1; len: 17; j_gene: TRBJ2-1; CDR3aa: CASSILGQGRRRDEQFF